Below are 9 T cell receptor beta chains sequenced from a single sample in a study of blood T cell repertoires in COVID-19. Data came from immunoSEQ multiplex PCR; TCRdb stores just in-frame clones and leaves some out. The data hold 150,000 to 200,000 clones, with 85% to 90% observed a single time. Sequencing used peripheral blood. These receptors were taken from a woman between 18 and 29 years old who had recovered from COVID-19.

V usage is TRBV4-1 and J usage is TRBJ1-2; perhaps TRBD1 as D (5 bases). The V end was cut by 4 bases, the J end by 6 bases, with 15 bases between. The germline CDR1 and CDR2 sequences are MGHRA and YSYEKL. The CDR3 extends over 14 amino acids. CDR3 sequence (DNA): TGCGCCAGCAGCCGACTGGGGGGTCTGGATGGCTACACCTTC. This sequence encodes CASSRLGGLDGYTF.

The rearrangement joins TRBV5-1 to TRBJ1-2; 7 bases align to TRBD1. The trim removed 3 bases at V and 0 bases at J, leaving 2 bases unmatched. This CDR3 spans 14 amino acids. Per the germline V gene, CDR1 is SGHRS and CDR2 is YFSETQ. CDR3 sequence reads: CASSSGGANYGYTF. CDR3 nucleotides: TGCGCCAGCAGCTCAGGGGGAGCTAACTATGGCTACACCTTC.

This clone showed up many times. One end of the junction varies from germline; a read error may be responsible. This chain connects TRBV9 to TRBJ2-1; 9 nucleotides align to TRBD1. Germline V gene data show CDR1 as SGDLS and CDR2 as YYNGEE. The CDR3 totals 12 residues. CDR3 amino acids: CATGTGKNEQFF. As DNA, the CDR3 is TGCGCAACCGGGACAGGGAAGAATGAGCAGTTCTTC. Filled out from reference TRBV9 and TRBJ2-1, the complete variable domain reads DSGVTQTPKHLITATGQRVTLRCSPRSGDLSVYWYQQSLDQGLQFLIQYYNGEERAKGNILERFSAQQFPDLHSELNLSSLELGDSALYFCATGTGKNEQFFGPGTRLTVL.

The V call is TRBV27, the J call TRBJ2-3; 7 bases fit TRBD1. Trimming took 3 bases from V and 0 from J; bases not matched to a gene: 3. The CDR3 runs to 15 residues. CDR1 is MNHEY, CDR2 SMNVEV, per germline (reference sequence). CDR3 amino acids: CASSFRGQSTDTQYF. CDR3 nucleotide sequence: TGTGCCAGCAGTTTTCGGGGACAGAGCACAGATACGCAGTATTTT.

The genes are TRBV30 and TRBJ2-3; D ambiguous. CDR1 is GTSNPN and CDR2 is SVGIG in the germline V gene (reference sequence). V was cut by 1 base and J by 0 bases, with 8 bases left in between. This CDR3 is built from 14 residues. The CDR3 DNA follows: TGTGCCTGGAGTGACCGGTCCAGCACAGATACGCAGTATTTT. Translation gives CAWSDRSSTDTQYF.

The V call is TRBV18, the J call TRBJ2-3; TRBD2 aligns across 12 bases. V shed 5 bases and J 6 bases; nucleotides not matched to a gene: 6. Germline V gene lookup returns CDR1 KGHSH and CDR2 LQKENI. The CDR3 totals 15 residues. The CDR3 protein is CASSTTSGRADTQYF. In DNA form, the CDR3 reads TGTGCCAGCTCAACGACTAGCGGGAGAGCTGATACGCAGTATTTT.

V gene TRBV7-9 combines with J gene TRBJ1-6; no firm D call. The V gene lost 1 base and the J gene lost 10 bases, with 5 bases spanning the gap. Germline CDR1 is SEHNR and CDR2 is FQNEAQ (reference sequence). The length of the CDR3 is 12 residues. The CDR3 DNA is TGTGCCAGCAGCTTAGTTAGCTCACCCCTCCACTTT. It translates to CASSLVSSPLHF.

The chain recombines TRBV4-1 with TRBJ1-3; unclear D gene. Germline V gene lookup returns CDR1 MGHRA and CDR2 YSYEKL. The CDR3 runs 15 residues. The V and J ends lost 0 bases and 0 bases respectively, with 6 bases between them. The CDR3 DNA reads TGCGCCAGCAGCCAAGACCCTAGCTCTGGAAACACCATATATTTT. Its protein is CASSQDPSSGNTIYF.

The V and J genes are TRBV27 and TRBJ2-2, with 7 bases lining up with TRBD2. Looked up from germline, CDR1 is MNHEY and CDR2 is SMNVEV (reference sequence). Germline trimming cut 5 bases from V and 5 bases from J; bases unmatched to any gene: 8. This CDR3 region has 15 residues. This CDR3 reads CASSTRLASTGELFF. The CDR3 coding sequence is TGTGCCAGCAGTACCCGACTAGCTTCAACCGGGGAGCTGTTTTTT.